This TCR beta chain was observed in a study of read filtering for tumor transcriptome and immune sequencing. Study-level background: IR-seq gave about 4.05 to 11 million TCR reads per sample; RNA-seq gave roughly 80 to 1,300.

This clonotype was observed many times. The CDR3 contains 13 residues. Germline CDR1 is LNHDA and CDR2 is SQIVND (reference sequence). V was pared by 4 bases and J by 0 bases, with 3 bases between. From about 400 ng of RNA, a library with molecular barcoded alpha/delta and beta/gamma adaptors was made. TCRdb re-analysed the reads in MiXCR, keeping a single row per CDR3 protein. The table records 50,000 to 65,000 distinct CDR3 sequences, 12% of them present only once. This sequence joins TRBV19 and TRBJ1-4; D remains ambiguous. The source of this sequence is a donor aged 40 or older with multiple myeloma. Specimen: a population of CD138-negative cells sorted from bone marrow. CDR3 DNA: TGTGCCAGTAGTACCGCAACTAATGAAAAACTGTTTTTT. As protein: CASSTATNEKLFF.